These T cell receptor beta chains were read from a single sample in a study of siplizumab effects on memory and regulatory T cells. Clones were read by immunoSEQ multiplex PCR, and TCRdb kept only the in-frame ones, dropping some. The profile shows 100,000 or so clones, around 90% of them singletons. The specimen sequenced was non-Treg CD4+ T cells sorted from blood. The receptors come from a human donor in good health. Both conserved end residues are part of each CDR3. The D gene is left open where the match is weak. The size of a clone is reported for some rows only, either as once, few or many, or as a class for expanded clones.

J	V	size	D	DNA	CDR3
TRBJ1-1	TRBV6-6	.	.	TGTGCCAGCAGTTACGAGAGACACACTGAAGCTTTCTTT	CASSYERHTEAFF
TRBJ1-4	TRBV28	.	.	TGTGCCAGCAGTTTAATGATAGGGAACTATGAAAAACTGTTTTTT	CASSLMIGNYEKLFF
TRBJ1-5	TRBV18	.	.	TGTGCCAGCTCACCCGACGGGGGAACTTCTAATCAGCCCCAGCATTTT	CASSPDGGTSNQPQHF
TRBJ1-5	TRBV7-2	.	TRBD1	TGTGCCAGCAGCAAACGGACAGGGAATCAGCCCCAGCATTTT	CASSKRTGNQPQHF
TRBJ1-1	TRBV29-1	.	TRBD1	TGCAGCGTAGGACAGGGGACCACTGAAGCTTTCTTT	CSVGQGTTEAFF
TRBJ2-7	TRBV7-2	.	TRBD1	TGTGCCAGCAGCCCGTCGACAGGGGTCTACGAGCAGTACTTC	CASSPSTGVYEQYF
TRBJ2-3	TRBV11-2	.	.	TGTGCCAGCAGCTTAGATTTTCAAAGGTCAGATACGCAGTATTTT	CASSLDFQRSDTQYF
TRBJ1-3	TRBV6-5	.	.	TGTGCCAGCATATCGGACACCTACTCTGGAAACACCATATATTTT	CASISDTYSGNTIYF
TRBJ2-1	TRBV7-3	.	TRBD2	TGTGCCAGCAGCTTATCCGGACTAGCGGGTGGCAATGAGCAGTTCTTC	CASSLSGLAGGNEQFF
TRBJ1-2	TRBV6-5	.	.	TGTGCCAGCAGTCGCGACAGTTTAAACTATGGCTACACCTTC	CASSRDSLNYGYTF
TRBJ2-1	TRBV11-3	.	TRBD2	TGTGCCAGCAGCTTAAGTAGCGGGCTGTACAATGAGCAGTTCTTC	CASSLSSGLYNEQFF
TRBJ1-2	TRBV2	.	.	TGTGCCAGCAGTGATGACAGTCCCTATGGCTACACCTTC	CASSDDSPYGYTF
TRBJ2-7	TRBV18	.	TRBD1	TGTGCCAGCTCACCGACAGGGAGTCCCTACGAGCAGTACTTC	CASSPTGSPYEQYF
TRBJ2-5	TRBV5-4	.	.	TGTGCCAGCAGCTTGAGAGGTGTGTCCAGAGAGCAAGAGACCCAGTACTTC	CASSLRGVSREQETQYF
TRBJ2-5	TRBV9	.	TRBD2	TGTGCCAGCAGCACCCTAGCGGGAGAGCAAGAGACCCAGTACTTC	CASSTLAGEQETQYF
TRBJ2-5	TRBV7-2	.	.	TGTGCCAGCAGCTTAGTGAGAGAGACCCAGTACTTC	CASSLVRETQYF
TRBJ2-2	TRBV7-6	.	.	TGTGCCAGCAGCTTAGCGGCCAGGGGGGTTGCCGGGGAGCTGTTTTTT	CASSLAARGVAGELFF
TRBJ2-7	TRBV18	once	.	TGTGCCAGCTCACCGGACCAGTCTGGAAACGAGCAGTACTTC	CASSPDQSGNEQYF
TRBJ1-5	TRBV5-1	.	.	TGCGCCAGCAGCTTGGACGGATCCCATAGCAATCAGCCCCAGCATTTT	CASSLDGSHSNQPQHF
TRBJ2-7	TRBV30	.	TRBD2	TGTGCCTGGAGTTCCCCACGACTAGCGGGAGGGGAGCAGTACTTC	CAWSSPRLAGGEQYF
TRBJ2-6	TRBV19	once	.	TGTGCCAGTAGTATTCAAGGTGGGGCCAACGTCCTGACTTTC	CASSIQGGANVLTF
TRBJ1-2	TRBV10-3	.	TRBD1	TGTGCCATCAGTGAGTCGAGACAGGGTGAGGGCTACACCTTC	CAISESRQGEGYTF
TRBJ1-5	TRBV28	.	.	TGTGCCAGCAGTACCCCGACCGGGATGGGTCAGCCCCAGCATTTT	CASSTPTGMGQPQHF
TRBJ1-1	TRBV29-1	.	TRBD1	TGCAGCGTCACAGGGGCGCTGAACACTGAAGCTTTCTTT	CSVTGALNTEAFF
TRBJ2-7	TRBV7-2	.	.	TGTGCCAGCAGCTTTTTCTCCCAACGGACAGCTTACGAGCAGTACTTC	CASSFFSQRTAYEQYF
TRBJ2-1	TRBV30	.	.	TGTGCCTGGAGTACCTACTCCTACAATGAGCAGTTCTTC	CAWSTYSYNEQFF
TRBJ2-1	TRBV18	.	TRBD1	TGTGCCAGCTCACCCTCCCGGGACAGGGGGCTAGATGAGCAGTTCTTC	CASSPSRDRGLDEQFF
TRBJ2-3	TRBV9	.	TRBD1	TGTGCCAGCAGCGCAAGGACAGGGGGCACAGATACGCAGTATTTT	CASSARTGGTDTQYF
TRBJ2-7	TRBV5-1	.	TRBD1	TGCGCCAGCAGCCCCTCGACAGGGATAATCTACGAGCAGTACTTC	CASSPSTGIIYEQYF
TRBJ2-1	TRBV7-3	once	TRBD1	TGTGCCAGCAGCTCAGGGGGCGTGCAGTTCTTC	CASSSGGVQFF
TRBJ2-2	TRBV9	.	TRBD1	TGTGCCAGCAGCGGTGGACAGGGGGCGATAAGCACCGGGGAGCTGTTTTTT	CASSGGQGAISTGELFF
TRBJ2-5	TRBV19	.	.	TGTGCCAGTAGTAGGACTTTGGACCAAGAGACCCAGTACTTC	CASSRTLDQETQYF
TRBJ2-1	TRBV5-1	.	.	TGCGCCAGCAGCTCAGCAGGGGAGTCCTACAATGAGCAGTTCTTC	CASSSAGESYNEQFF
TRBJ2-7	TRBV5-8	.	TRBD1	TGTGCCAGCAGCTTGCCTAGACAGGGCACGTACGAGCAGTACTTC	CASSLPRQGTYEQYF
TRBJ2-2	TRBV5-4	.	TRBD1	TGTGCCAGCAAAAAGGCAGGGGGAACCGGGGAGCTGTTTTTT	CASKKAGGTGELFF
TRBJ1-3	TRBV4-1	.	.	TGCGCCAGCAGCCAAACAGGGCCCTACTCTGGAAACACCATATATTTT	CASSQTGPYSGNTIYF
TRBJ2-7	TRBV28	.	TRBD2	TGTGCCAGCAGTTCCACGGGACTAGCGGGAGTCTACGAGCAGTACTTC	CASSSTGLAGVYEQYF
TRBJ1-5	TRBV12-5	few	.	TGTGCTAGTGGTTTGAGTATAGGGAGCAATCAGCCCCAGCATTTT	CASGLSIGSNQPQHF
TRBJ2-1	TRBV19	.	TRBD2	TGTGCCAGTAGTCTGACTAGCTTGGATGAGCAGTTCTTC	CASSLTSLDEQFF
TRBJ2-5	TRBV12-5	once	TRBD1	TGTGCTAGTGGCAACAGGGGTGGAGAGACCCAGTACTTC	CASGNRGGETQYF
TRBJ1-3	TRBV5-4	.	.	TGTGCCAGCAGCTTGGACCAGGGGAAAGGAAACACCATATATTTT	CASSLDQGKGNTIYF
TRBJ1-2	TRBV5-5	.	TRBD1	TGTGCCAGCAGCTCGACAGGGGGGAATTACTATGGCTACACCTTC	CASSSTGGNYYGYTF
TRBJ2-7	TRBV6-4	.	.	TGTGCCAGCAGAGACTACGAGCAGTACTTC	CASRDYEQYF
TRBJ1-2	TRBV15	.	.	TGTGCCACCAGCAGAGATAGGGGGACTAACTATGGCTACACCTTC	CATSRDRGTNYGYTF
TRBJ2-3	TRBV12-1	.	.	TGTGCCAGCAGCAACCGGGACATCCTTTATTGGGGCACAGATACGCAGTATTTT	CASSNRDILYWGTDTQYF
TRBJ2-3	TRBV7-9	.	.	TGTGCCAGCAGCTTGATTAGGAGCACAGATACGCAGTATTTT	CASSLIRSTDTQYF